The 21 T cell receptor beta chains below were found in one sample sequenced in a study of shared clonotypes between healthy human individuals (dated by TCRdb to 2018 to 2021). Library preparation was by the immunoSEQ multiplex PCR assay. Here the immuneACCESS table is served through TCRdb, limited to in-frame sequences with V and J called. Missing clones are a known gap in these copies; in checked studies unresolved V genes cover under half, and the rest lacks a known reason. Present in this sample are about 2.3 million clones, around 90% of which were seen just once. Of the sample, about 0.36% falls within the top ten clones. Sequencing was performed on naive CD4+ T cells from PBMCs. The cell subset or site label, as the study defines it: CD45RA+ positively selected. The origin of the receptors is a man between 18 and 29 years old in good health. Some clones in this sample may be carry-over from other donors' samples.

Comments on this clone: Other DNA sequences in this sample translate to the same CDR3. The CDR3 DNA follows: TGCGCCAGCAGCTTGGGACAGGGTAGTGAAAAACTGTTTTTT. This encodes CASSLGQGSEKLFF. The chain is built from TRBV5-1 and TRBJ1-4; 7 nucleotides line up with TRBD1. Germline assignment: CDR1 SGHRS and CDR2 YFSETQ. The CDR3 contains 14 residues. The V segment lost 0 bases and the J segment 7 bases; nucleotides outside the gene matches: 3.

V is TRBV18 and J is TRBJ2-7; D is undetermined. The length of the CDR3 is 15 residues. V lost 3 bases and J lost 5, with 17 bases in between. Germline CDR1 is KGHSH and CDR2 is LQKENI. For the CDR3, the DNA is TGTGCCAGCTCACCTGGGCCCGAGAAAGCCCACGAGCAGTACTTC. Translated: CASSPGPEKAHEQYF.

The rearrangement uses TRBV28 and TRBJ2-3; 8 bases fit TRBD2. V lost 4 bases to trimming and J lost 2 bases; unmatched junction nucleotides: 5. The CDR3 sequence is 15 residues long. The germline V gene encodes CDR1 MDHEN and CDR2 SYDVKM. Here the CDR3 reads CASSSSGLVTDTQYF. CDR3 bases: TGTGCCAGCAGTTCCTCGGGACTAGTCACAGATACGCAGTATTTT.

The chain uses TRBV4-3 and TRBJ1-2; no clear D. CDR3 length: 15 amino acids. Germline lookup yields CDR1 LGHNA and CDR2 YSLEER. V lost 4 bases to trimming and J lost 5 bases, with 17 bases between them. The CDR3 DNA reads as TGCGCCAGCAGCCCCTCAAGGGAAAATGGTTATGGCTACACCTTC. It yields the protein CASSPSRENGYGYTF.

A remark on this clone: This CDR3 is also generated by other DNA sequences in the sample. The rearrangement uses TRBV9 and TRBJ2-5; 13 nucleotides match TRBD2. The CDR3 is made up of 15 amino acids. After removal of 4 bases from V and 4 bases from J, the junction contained 4 bases not matched to a gene. The germline gives CDR1 SGDLS, CDR2 YYNGEE. This CDR3 reads CASSPLAGGGETQYF. In nucleotides, the CDR3 is TGTGCCAGCAGCCCACTAGCGGGAGGGGGAGAGACCCAGTACTTC.

The chain is built from TRBV18 and TRBJ2-7, with a possible D match to TRBD1 (6 bases). Germline V gene data show CDR1 as KGHSH and CDR2 as LQKENI. CDR3 length: 14 amino acids. Trimming cost V 3 bases and J 3 bases, with 12 bases left between them. The CDR3 region has the DNA TGTGCCAGCTCACCTGACAGGTCTCTCTACGAGCAGTACTTC. It encodes CASSPDRSLYEQYF.

V gene TRBV6-1 combines with J gene TRBJ1-5; possibly TRBD1 for D (5 bases). The CDR3 is 18 amino acids. The germline V gene encodes CDR1 MNHNS and CDR2 SASEGT. The V and J ends lost 4 bases and 1 base respectively, with 20 bases between them. The CDR3 nucleotides read TGTGCCAGCAGTGGGCGGACGAGTGTGGGGGGGAGCAATCAGCCCCAGCATTTT. Its translation is CASSGRTSVGGSNQPQHF.

J is TRBJ1-1 and V is TRBV5-4, with a possible D match to TRBD1 (6 bases). CDR1 and CDR2 (germline): SGHNT, YYREEE (reference sequence). V was clipped by 4 bases and J by 4 bases, with 14 bases between them. There are 14 residues in the CDR3. CDR3 sequence (DNA): TGTGCCAGCAGCCCGAGGGGGGGAAGCACTGAAGCTTTCTTT. Residues: CASSPRGGSTEAFF. Complete variable domain (other parts from reference TRBV5-4 and TRBJ1-1): ETGVTQSPTHLIKTRGQQVTLRCSSQSGHNTVSWYQQALGQGPQFIFQYYREEENGRGNFPPRFSGLQFPNYSSELNVNALELDDSALYLCASSPRGGSTEAFFGQGTRLTVV.

The V gene is TRBV28, the J gene TRBJ1-1; TRBD1 might be the D (5 bases). The CDR3 contains 14 residues. Germline CDR1 reads MDHEN; CDR2 reads SYDVKM. The ends were cut back, 2 bases at V and 1 base at J, with 8 bases in the middle. CDR3 in amino acids: CASSLPGRNTEAFF. The CDR3 nucleotides read TGTGCCAGCAGTTTACCAGGGAGGAACACTGAAGCTTTCTTT.

This chain connects TRBV28 to TRBJ2-7, with D maybe TRBD1 (5 bases). The V and J ends lost 3 bases and 3 bases respectively, with 18 bases between them. Germline V gene data show CDR1 as MDHEN and CDR2 as SYDVKM. CDR3 length equals 16 residues. The CDR3 coding sequence is TGTGCCAGCAGTTTCGGAGTGGGCAGGGTGGGCTACGAGCAGTACTTC. Translated, it gives CASSFGVGRVGYEQYF.

The chain is built from TRBV6-5 and TRBJ1-1; D might be TRBD1 (6 bases). Looked up from germline, CDR1 is MNHEY and CDR2 is SVGAGI. Between the trimmed V and J ends, which lost 5 bases and 4 bases, there was a span of 17 bases. The CDR3 consists of 15 residues. The CDR3 spells CASSPRRAGVTEAFF. In nucleotides, the CDR3 is TGTGCCAGCAGTCCTCGACGGGCAGGGGTCACTGAAGCTTTCTTT.

This clone has a handful of counts. The chain joins TRBV7-9 to TRBJ2-1; 9 bases map to TRBD1. J was trimmed by 7 bases and V by 5 bases; bases with no gene match: 9. CDR3 size: 15 residues. Per the germline V gene, CDR1 is SEHNR and CDR2 is FQNEAQ (reference sequence). The CDR3 spells CASSLAGQGTNEQFF. Written as DNA, the CDR3 is TGTGCCAGCAGCCTGGCGGGACAGGGTACAAATGAGCAGTTCTTC. The full variable domain, in which reference TRBV7-9 and TRBJ2-1 provide the parts outside the CDR3, is DTGVSQNPRHKITKRGQNVTFRCDPISEHNRLYWYRQTLGQGPEFLTYFQNEAQLEKSRLLSDRFSAERPKGSFSTLEIQRTEQGDSAMYLCASSLAGQGTNEQFFGPGTRLTVL.

The J gene is TRBJ2-3, the V gene TRBV2; 9 nucleotides align to TRBD2. Germline CDR1 SNHLY, CDR2 FYNNEI. This CDR3 has 14 residues. V shed 6 bases, J shed 4 bases, and the junction held 5 bases outside the gene matches. The CDR3 is CASRLAGESDTQYF. The CDR3 DNA follows: TGTGCCAGCAGATTAGCGGGAGAATCAGATACGCAGTATTTT.

The DNA of the CDR3 is TGTGCCAGCAGCGTCCGGGACAGGGGGCAATATTTT. Encoded protein: CASSVRDRGQYF. The J gene is TRBJ2-3, the V gene TRBV7-2; 12 positions match TRBD1. CDR1 and CDR2 from the germline V gene are SGHTA and FQGNSA. The CDR3 consists of 12 residues. V lost 5 bases and J lost 15; bases outside the gene matches: 6. The complete variable domain, with remaining parts taken from reference TRBV7-2 and TRBJ2-3, reads GAGVSQSPSNKVTEKGKDVELRCDPISGHTALYWYRQSLGQGLEFLIYFQGNSAPDKSGLPSDRFSAERTGGSVSTLTIQRTQQEDSAVYLCASSVRDRGQYFGPGTRLTVL.

V is TRBV7-6 and J is TRBJ1-5, with no clear D. The CDR3 runs to 13 residues. In germline, CDR1 is SGHVS, CDR2 FNYEAQ. V was shortened by 1 base and J by 6 bases, with 7 bases between the two germline ends. The CDR3 reads CASSLDSRQPQHF. The DNA for the CDR3 is TGTGCCAGCAGCTTAGACTCACGTCAGCCCCAGCATTTT.

The chain links TRBV6-6 to TRBJ1-1; a weak D match, TRBD1 (6 bases). The CDR3 is 13 residues long. V dropped 8 bases and J dropped 4 bases, with 14 bases sitting between them. CDR1 and CDR2 (germline): MNHNY, SVGAGI (reference sequence). The CDR3 spells CASSAGESTEAFF. As DNA, the CDR3 is TGTGCCAGCTCGGCAGGGGAGAGCACTGAAGCTTTCTTT.

A note on this clone: The sample contains more than one DNA sequence encoding this CDR3. V is TRBV19 and J is TRBJ2-2; D uncertain. Trimming took off 3 bases at V and 1 base at J, with 6 bases between the two ends. Germline V gene data show CDR1 as LNHDA and CDR2 as SQIVND (reference sequence). This CDR3 region has 14 residues. Here the CDR3 DNA reads TGTGCCAGTAGTATTAAAGGGAACACCGGGGAGCTGTTTTTT. As protein: CASSIKGNTGELFF.

This chain joins TRBV5-1 and TRBJ2-4; D is uncertain. This CDR3 has 17 residues. V gave up 5 bases and J gave up 0 bases, with 18 bases separating them. Germline values: CDR1 SGHRS, CDR2 YFSETQ. The CDR3: CASSFDGNKLAKNIQYF. The CDR3, as DNA: TGCGCCAGCAGTTTCGACGGCAACAAACTAGCCAAAAACATTCAGTACTTC.

The V and J genes are TRBV5-1 and TRBJ1-1; TRBD1 agrees at 8 bases. J lost 4 bases, V lost 2 bases, and 10 bases had no gene match. CDR1 is SGHRS, CDR2 YFSETQ, per germline. The CDR3 sequence is 16 residues long. The CDR3 sequence: CASSLSTGVRGTEAFF. The CDR3, as DNA: TGCGCCAGCAGCTTATCGACAGGGGTAAGGGGCACTGAAGCTTTCTTT.

This chain connects TRBV6-5 to TRBJ2-7; either TRBD1 or TRBD2 may fit D (5 bases each). V was cut by 2 bases and J by 2 bases, with 10 bases left in between. The germline CDR1 and CDR2 sequences are MNHEY and SVGAGI. The CDR3 length is 14 residues. CDR3 loop: CASSYPGDPYEQYF. For the CDR3, the DNA is TGTGCCAGCAGTTACCCCGGGGACCCCTACGAGCAGTACTTC.

Concerning this clone: Other DNA sequences of this sample code for an identical CDR3. This chain links TRBV7-3 with TRBJ2-2; TRBD1 might be the D (5 bases). CDR1 and CDR2 (germline): SGHTA, FQGTGA. The CDR3 runs to 14 residues. The V end was cut by 5 bases, the J end by 3 bases, with 10 bases between. The CDR3, as DNA: TGTGCCAGCAGCCCATCCAGGGACACCGGGGAGCTGTTTTTT. Translated: CASSPSRDTGELFF.